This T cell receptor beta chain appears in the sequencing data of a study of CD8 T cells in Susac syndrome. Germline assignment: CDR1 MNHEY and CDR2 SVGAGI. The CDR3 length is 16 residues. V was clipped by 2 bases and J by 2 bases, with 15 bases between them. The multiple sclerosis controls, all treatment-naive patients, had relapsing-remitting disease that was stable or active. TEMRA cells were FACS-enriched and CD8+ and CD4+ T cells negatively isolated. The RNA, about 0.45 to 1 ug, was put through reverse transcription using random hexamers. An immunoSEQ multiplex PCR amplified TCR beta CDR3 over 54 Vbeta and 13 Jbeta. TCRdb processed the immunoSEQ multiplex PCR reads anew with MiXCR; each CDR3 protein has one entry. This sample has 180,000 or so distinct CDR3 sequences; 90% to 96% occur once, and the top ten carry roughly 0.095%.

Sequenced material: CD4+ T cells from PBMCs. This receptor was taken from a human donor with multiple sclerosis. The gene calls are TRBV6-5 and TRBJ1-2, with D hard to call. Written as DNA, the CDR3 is TGTGCCAGCAGTTACAGCCTTGTGTGGCAGAACTATGGCTACACCTTC. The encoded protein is CASSYSLVWQNYGYTF.